Presented here are 29 T cell receptor beta chains from one specimen sequenced in a study of shared clonotypes between healthy human individuals. Method: immunoSEQ multiplex PCR; TCRdb's copy keeps in-frame clones and lacks some. The sample contains about half a million clones, approximately 81% of which appear only once. The sequencing sample was made of PBMCs. These receptors were collected from a woman between 40 and 55 years old in good health. Some clones in this sample may be carry-over from other donors' samples.

This clone occurred once. V gene TRBV6-5 combines with J gene TRBJ2-6; D is unclear. This CDR3 is 15 amino acids long. Trimming left V 11 bases short and J 0 bases short, with 14 bases between. In germline, CDR1 is MNHEY, CDR2 SVGAGI. The CDR3 spells CAAQKTPSGANVLTF. The DNA of the CDR3 is TGTGCCGCTCAAAAAACCCCCTCTGGGGCCAACGTCCTGACTTTC.

As to this clone: A much larger clone lies a single base off, so this may be a read error. Distinct nucleotide sequences in the sample also encode this CDR3. The chain employs TRBV15 and TRBJ2-1, with D possibly TRBD2 on 6 matching bases. Per germline, CDR1 LNHNV and CDR2 YYDKDF (reference sequence). The CDR3 sequence is 17 residues long. CDR3 sequence (DNA): TGCGCCACCAGCAGAGATATTGGGACTCTGACGGACAATGAGCAGTTCTTC. This translates into CATSRDIGTLTDNEQFF.

The V and J genes are TRBV19 and TRBJ1-2; D possibly corresponds to TRBD1 (5 bases). Germline CDR1 is LNHDA and CDR2 is SQIVND (reference sequence). The CDR3 extends over 16 amino acids. Between the trimmed V and J ends, which lost 6 bases and 5 bases, there was a span of 22 bases. This CDR3 is CASSPRPGGPQYGYTF. CDR3 DNA sequence: TGTGCCAGTAGCCCCCGACCGGGGGGACCTCAGTATGGCTACACCTTC.

The V call is TRBV2, the J call TRBJ2-7, with TRBD2 matching 10 bases. Unmatched junction bases numbered 5, after V lost 3 bases and J lost 3 bases. This CDR3 has 15 amino acids. Germline V gene sequence: CDR1 SNHLY, CDR2 FYNNEI. CDR3 sequence (DNA): TGTGCCAGCAGTGAGGGGACTAGCGCCTACTACGAGCAGTACTTC. Translated: CASSEGTSAYYEQYF.

The chain carries TRBV2 and TRBJ2-7; unclear D gene. Trimming pared 4 bases from V and 0 bases from J, leaving 7 bases between. The CDR3 is 13 residues long. Per germline, CDR1 SNHLY and CDR2 FYNNEI. CDR3 loop: CASSAFLSYEQYF. CDR3 sequence (DNA): TGTGCCAGCAGTGCCTTCCTCTCCTACGAGCAGTACTTC.

This rearrangement joins TRBV19 to TRBJ1-1; D remains unclear. The germline CDR1 and CDR2 sequences are LNHDA and SQIVND (reference sequence). The CDR3 contains 13 residues. The V end lost 5 bases, the J end lost 4 bases, and 11 bases lay between the germline ends. This CDR3 is CASSFNESTEAFF. Here the CDR3 DNA reads TGTGCCAGTAGTTTCAACGAGAGCACTGAAGCTTTCTTT. Supplemented by reference TRBV19 and TRBJ1-1, the full variable domain reads DGGITQSPKYLFRKEGQNVTLSCEQNLNHDAMYWYRQDPGQGLRLIYYSQIVNDFQKGDIAEGYSVSREKKESFPLTVTSAQKNPTAFYLCASSFNESTEAFFGQGTRLTVV.

This rearrangement joins TRBV30 to TRBJ1-5; D not resolved. This CDR3 spans 13 amino acids. V was pared by 0 bases and J by 9 bases, with 12 bases between. Germline assignment: CDR1 GTSNPN and CDR2 SVGIG (reference sequence). CDR3 nucleotide sequence: TGTGCCTGGAGTGTACAAGGGAAAGGGCCCCAGCATTTT. Amino acid sequence: CAWSVQGKGPQHF.

Only a few counts were recorded for this clone. The chain couples TRBV19 to TRBJ1-5, with no clear D. CDR1 is LNHDA and CDR2 is SQIVND in the germline V gene (reference sequence). The CDR3 contains 14 residues. Trimming cost V 9 bases and J 2 bases, with 14 bases left between them. This CDR3 is CASRGWDGNQPQHF. The CDR3, as DNA: TGTGCCAGCCGCGGGTGGGATGGCAATCAGCCCCAGCATTTT.

As regards this clone: This likely came from a read error, as a far larger clone is one base away. The gene calls are TRBV9 and TRBJ1-2, with no clear D. V lost 3 bases and J lost 14, with 26 bases in between. The CDR3 runs to 15 residues. Germline values: CDR1 SGDLS, CDR2 YYNGEE. The CDR3 coding sequence is TGTGCCAGCAGCGGGGGTACGGGTCTAATCCTTCTATCGACCTTC. It yields the protein CASSGGTGLILLSTF.

This clone appeared a few times. The chain recombines TRBV6-4 with TRBJ2-2; tentative D call: TRBD2 (6 bases). V dropped 2 bases and J dropped 4 bases, with 8 bases sitting between them. CDR1 and CDR2 (germline): MRHNA, SNTAGT. This CDR3 has 14 residues. The CDR3, as DNA: TGTGCCAGCAGTGACGCGGGGACCACCGGGGAGCTGTTTTTT. As protein: CASSDAGTTGELFF.

The chain joins TRBV5-1 to TRBJ2-7; weak D call: TRBD1 (5 bases). The CDR3 runs to 14 residues. The V end lost 0 bases, the J end lost 4 bases, and 11 bases lay between the germline ends. Looked up from germline, CDR1 is SGHRS and CDR2 is YFSETQ. DNA for the CDR3: TGCGCCAGCAGCTTGGGTGGACAACTATACGAGCAGTACTTC. Amino acids: CASSLGGQLYEQYF.

The chain is built from TRBV19 and TRBJ1-2; tentative D call: TRBD1 (6 bases). CDR3 length equals 13 residues. Germline lookup yields CDR1 LNHDA and CDR2 SQIVND (reference sequence). V lost 6 bases and J 7 bases, leaving 15 bases between the germline ends. CDR3 sequence reads: CASSDDRLGGYTF. CDR3 nucleotide sequence: TGTGCCAGTAGCGATGACAGGTTGGGTGGCTACACCTTC.

The chain links TRBV21-1 to TRBJ2-7. TRBV21-1 is a pseudogene. This CDR3 region has 15 residues. The CDR3, as DNA: TGTGCCAGCAGCGATAATCCCGTTTTTACCTACGAGCAGTACTTC. Amino acids: CASSDNPVFTYEQYF.

This chain joins TRBV13 and TRBJ1-1, with 8 bases identical to TRBD1. This CDR3 is built from 17 residues. V was clipped by 1 base and J by 5 bases; unmatched bases: 12. CDR1 is PRHDT, CDR2 FYEKMQ, per germline (reference sequence). The CDR3 loop is CASSLVPPGGAGTEAFF. DNA for the CDR3: TGTGCCAGCAGCTTAGTCCCCCCAGGGGGCGCAGGTACTGAAGCTTTCTTT.

The V gene is TRBV7-2, the J gene TRBJ2-3, with D hard to call. The CDR3 is 14 amino acids. Germline assignment: CDR1 SGHTA and CDR2 FQGNSA. Trimming cost V 1 base and J 4 bases, with 9 bases left between them. This CDR3 is CASSLGPGSDTQYF. The DNA for the CDR3 is TGTGCCAGCAGCTTAGGGCCGGGCTCAGATACGCAGTATTTT.

This sequence joins TRBV28 and TRBJ2-4; no firm D call. Trimming cost V 5 bases and J 11 bases, with 16 bases left between them. The CDR3 length is 13 residues. The germline V gene encodes CDR1 MDHEN and CDR2 SYDVKM. CDR3 DNA sequence: TGTGCCAGCAGTCGACCCGCTCTAAGTCTTCAGTACTTC. Protein product: CASSRPALSLQYF.

The gene calls are TRBV28 and TRBJ2-7; TRBD1 matches at 8 bases. This CDR3 has 12 amino acids. Per the germline V gene, CDR1 is MDHEN and CDR2 is SYDVKM. The V and J ends lost 10 bases and 2 bases, in that order; junction bases with no gene match: 4. The CDR3 DNA reads as TGTGCCACCGGACAGGGTACCTACGAGCAGTACTTC. Protein: CATGQGTYEQYF. Complete variable domain (other parts from reference TRBV28 and TRBJ2-7): DVKVTQSSRYLVKRTGEKVFLECVQDMDHENMFWYRQDPGLGLRLIYFSYDVKMKEKGDIPEGYSVSREKKERFSLILESASTNQTSMYLCATGQGTYEQYFGPGTRLTVT.

About this clone: Within the sample, other DNA sequences also encode this same CDR3. J is TRBJ2-7 and V is TRBV7-2; D perhaps matches TRBD2 (7 bases). The germline gives CDR1 SGHTA, CDR2 FQGNSA. Trimming removed 1 base from V and 4 bases from J, with 11 bases in between. The CDR3 has 14 amino acids. Here the CDR3 DNA reads TGTGCCAGCAGCTTAGAGGGGGGGATTTACGAGCAGTACTTC. Protein product: CASSLEGGIYEQYF. The complete variable domain, with remaining parts taken from reference TRBV7-2 and TRBJ2-7, reads GAGVSQSPSNKVTEKGKDVELRCDPISGHTALYWYRQSLGQGLEFLIYFQGNSAPDKSGLPSDRFSAERTGGSVSTLTIQRTQQEDSAVYLCASSLEGGIYEQYFGPGTRLTVT.

This chain links TRBV28 with TRBJ2-7; D unresolved. There are 12 residues in the CDR3. V shed 8 bases and J shed 3 bases, with 11 bases lying between them. Germline-derived CDR1 and CDR2 are MDHEN and SYDVKM. DNA of the CDR3: TGTGCCAGCCAGAACCTAGTCTACGAGCAGTACTTC. It specifies CASQNLVYEQYF.

The CDR3 sequence is CASSSTGRPYNEQFF. The CDR3 region has the DNA TGTGCCAGCAGTTCCACGGGCAGGCCTTACAATGAGCAGTTCTTC. The chain is built from TRBV27 and TRBJ2-1; D unclear. V was pared by 4 bases and J by 4 bases, with 14 bases between. The length of the CDR3 is 15 residues. Germline CDR1 is MNHEY and CDR2 is SMNVEV (reference sequence).

As for this clone: One junction end does not reproduce the germline sequence, and a read error may be involved. The rearrangement links TRBV7-2 to TRBJ1-1; D unclear. This CDR3 spans 14 amino acids. Germline CDR1 and CDR2: SGHTA and FQGNSA. The CDR3 nucleotides read TGTGCAAGCAGGAGACCGACGAAGAACACTGAAGCTTTATTT. This encodes CASRRPTKNTEALF.

The chain uses TRBV2 and TRBJ1-4; 7 bases line up with TRBD1. CDR1 and CDR2 (germline): SNHLY, FYNNEI. The J segment lost 6 bases and the V segment lost 6 bases, leaving 7 bases of the junction unmatched. The length of the CDR3 is 14 residues. The chain's CDR3 is CASSVTGPYEKLFF. The CDR3 region has the DNA TGTGCCAGCAGCGTGACAGGGCCCTATGAAAAACTGTTTTTT.

The chain joins TRBV5-4 to TRBJ2-7; TRBD2 matches 9 bases. This CDR3 has 16 amino acids. The V gene's germline CDR1 is SGHNT and CDR2 YYREEE (reference sequence). V gave up 5 bases and J gave up 3 bases; unmatched junction bases: 12. The CDR3 sequence is CASSTLTSGGRYEQYF. The CDR3, as DNA: TGTGCCAGCAGTACTTTGACTAGCGGAGGACGCTACGAGCAGTACTTC.

Judged by abundance, this clone is medium-sized. Within the sample, other DNA sequences also encode this same CDR3. J is TRBJ1-1 and V is TRBV29-1; 11 bases are a match to TRBD1. This CDR3 is 14 amino acids long. CDR1 is SQVTM, CDR2 ANQGSEA, per germline. J lost 4 bases, V lost 6 bases, and 7 bases had no gene match. In nucleotides, the CDR3 is TGCAGCGTCTCCTTCGGGACAGGGGGCACTGAAGCTTTCTTT. It specifies CSVSFGTGGTEAFF.

The chain uses TRBV7-2 and TRBJ2-2; D is unresolved. This CDR3 is 14 amino acids long. The V gene lost 6 bases and the J gene lost 6 bases, with 14 bases spanning the gap. Germline-derived CDR1 and CDR2 are SGHTA and FQGNSA. The CDR3 sequence: CASSPNHPPGELFF. In DNA form, the CDR3 reads TGTGCCAGCAGTCCTAACCATCCCCCCGGGGAGCTGTTTTTT. Full variable domain (outside the CDR3, taken from reference TRBV7-2 and TRBJ2-2): GAGVSQSPSNKVTEKGKDVELRCDPISGHTALYWYRQSLGQGLEFLIYFQGNSAPDKSGLPSDRFSAERTGGSVSTLTIQRTQQEDSAVYLCASSPNHPPGELFFGEGSRLTVL.

V is TRBV6-1 and J is TRBJ2-1; D unresolved. V shed 8 bases and J shed 9 bases, with 11 bases lying between them. The CDR3 spans 11 residues. Germline V gives CDR1 MNHNS, CDR2 SASEGT. The CDR3 sequence is CASVTRVEQFF. The CDR3 DNA is TGTGCCAGCGTGACGCGTGTTGAGCAGTTCTTC.

The chain carries TRBV7-2 and TRBJ1-4, with TRBD1 identical over 7 bases. The germline V gene has CDR1 SGHTA and CDR2 FQGNSA. The CDR3 length is 15 residues. With 4 bases clipped from V and 7 bases from J, the junction kept 9 bases outside the gene matches. In DNA, the CDR3 is TGTGCCAGCAGCTCCCAGACAGGGACGCCTGAAAAACTGTTTTTT. It specifies CASSSQTGTPEKLFF.

This clone was observed many times. Different DNA sequences within this sample yield the same CDR3. The J gene is TRBJ2-7, the V gene TRBV4-2, with unresolved D. This CDR3 contains 15 residues. Deletions cut 2 bases from V and 0 bases from J, with 11 bases between. Germline V CDR1 and CDR2: LGHNA, YNFKEQ. The CDR3 sequence: CASSQQPSASYEQYF. The CDR3 DNA reads TGTGCCAGCAGCCAACAGCCTAGTGCCTCCTACGAGCAGTACTTC.

Details on this clone: Other DNA sequences of this sample code for an identical CDR3. The J gene is TRBJ2-2, the V gene TRBV4-2; D unclear. This CDR3 has 18 residues. Germline CDR1 reads LGHNA; CDR2 reads YNFKEQ. V was trimmed by 2 bases and J by 9 bases, leaving 25 bases between them. CDR3 residues: CASSQFLSAGASTWELFF. Written as DNA, the CDR3 is TGTGCCAGCAGCCAATTCCTCTCAGCTGGAGCCTCTACCTGGGAGCTGTTTTTT.